This T cell receptor beta chain comes out of a study of Graves' ophthalmopathy and Graves' hyperthyroidism. Beta-chain TCR CDR3 regions were amplified from RNA transcripts. RT-PCR was first run with HTBI primers, then multiplex PCR in a second round. TCRdb reanalysed the multiplex PCR reads using MiXCR and keeps one entry per CDR3 protein. The repertoire includes roughly 410,000 distinct CDR3 sequences, 15% to 17% of them detected once, and about 7.3% sits in the top ten. Ten or more counts support this clonotype. This receptor was obtained from a woman in her late teens or twenties with stable Graves' hyperthyroidism. Specimen: peripheral blood.

The CDR3 is CASSPRRPDYGYTF. Here the CDR3 DNA reads TGTGCCAGCAGCCCCCGCAGGCCGGACTATGGCTACACCTTC. V is TRBV9 and J is TRBJ1-2; D call uncertain. V lost 4 bases and J 3 bases, leaving 13 bases between the germline ends. This CDR3 is built from 14 residues. In germline, CDR1 is SGDLS, CDR2 YYNGEE.